The rows below give T cell receptor beta chains drawn from one sample of a study of response to subunit inactivated influenza vaccine. MiXCR was run by TCRdb on the RT-PCR reads, yielding one entry per CDR3 protein. This sample yields around 760,000 distinct CDR3 sequences, of which around 14% are seen a single time; around 7.3% belongs to the top ten. Sequenced material: PBMCs from blood, taken 14 to 15 days before vaccination. All receptors derive from a man aged 45-65 years who received an inactivated influenza vaccine. Each CDR3 is given with its conserved first and last residue. A D gene is named only where the DNA matches it firmly. Size tells how often a clone was seen (once, few, many) or the class of an expanded clone, and some rows leave it out.

len	abundance	d_gene	v_gene	j_gene	CDR3aa
15	NA	NA	TRBV6-2/TRBV6-3	TRBJ2-3	CASSYSGVGTDTQYF
16	NA	TRBD1	TRBV5-1	TRBJ1-1	CASSTGQGGRSTEAFF
16	NA	NA	TRBV5-1	TRBJ2-7	CASSLDPGTVSYEQYF
15	many	NA	TRBV28	TRBJ1-2	CASNPYRGTNYGYTF
13	many	NA	TRBV10-3	TRBJ1-2	CAISEVTNYGYTF
15	few	TRBD1	TRBV28	TRBJ2-7	CASSSTGTGGYEQYF
14	NA	NA	TRBV20-1	TRBJ2-1	CSARDSRYYNEQFF
14	few	NA	TRBV28	TRBJ1-2	CASSLSAANYGYTF
11	NA	NA	TRBV6-2/TRBV6-3	TRBJ2-1	CASRETGEQFF
15	NA	TRBD1	TRBV11-2	TRBJ2-1	CASSYNRGPGNEQFF
12	NA	NA	TRBV29-1	TRBJ1-5	CSVGEGNQPQHF
14	few	TRBD1	TRBV29-1	TRBJ1-1	CSGGTGTRNTEAFF
16	few	TRBD2	TRBV5-4	TRBJ2-1	CASSLGLAGGPSEQFF
19	NA	TRBD1	TRBV2	TRBJ1-5	CAFSSSEQPTGAINQPQHF
14	NA	TRBD1	TRBV20-1	TRBJ1-1	CSASYRGWDTEAFF
15	NA	NA	TRBV5-6	TRBJ1-1	CASSLVDRRNTEAFF
14	NA	NA	TRBV7-2	TRBJ1-1	CASSSAGSNTEAFF
14	NA	TRBD2	TRBV7-2	TRBJ2-1	CASSHSAGVGEQFF
17	many	TRBD1	TRBV5-6	TRBJ1-1	CASRPGQGLFMDTEAFF
11	few	NA	TRBV6-5	TRBJ2-1	CASKAFNEQFF
14	few	TRBD2	TRBV2	TRBJ2-1	CASSDRTRGNEQFF
13	NA	NA	TRBV20-1	TRBJ2-5	CSAREKGLETQYF
15	NA	NA	TRBV28	TRBJ2-7	CASSNRDKRSYEQYF
15	NA	NA	TRBV7-2	TRBJ1-2	CASSLMGFQAEGYTF
14	many	TRBD2	TRBV2	TRBJ2-5	CASSPWGGGETQYF
15	few	TRBD2	TRBV5-5	TRBJ2-1	CASSFPREGYNEQFF
13	NA	TRBD1	TRBV11-2	TRBJ1-2	CASSRDRLSGYTF
15	few	NA	TRBV7-2	TRBJ2-3	CASSYGPLRPDTQYF
15	NA	NA	TRBV5-1	TRBJ1-2	CASSSLQGSNYGYTF
14	few	NA	TRBV4-3	TRBJ2-5	CASSQERNRETQYF
16	few	TRBD1	TRBV11-2	TRBJ1-6	CASSLEPGQGYSPLHF
14	few	NA	TRBV3-1	TRBJ1-6	CASSLDIHNSPLHF
15	few	NA	TRBV2	TRBJ2-2	CASSEGGRGSGELFF
16	NA	NA	TRBV4-1	TRBJ2-1	CASSRRDRRTYNEQFF
17	NA	NA	TRBV5-1	TRBJ2-7	CASSPYHRGGDSYEQYF
11	many	NA	TRBV2	TRBJ2-1	CASSVRNEQFF
15	NA	NA	TRBV2	TRBJ2-3	CASSEVATGHGTQYF
14	few	TRBD1	TRBV4-1	TRBJ1-2	CASSRQGRVDGYTF
15	NA	TRBD2	TRBV28	TRBJ2-7	CASSPIGGRGREQYF
13	few	NA	TRBV20-1	TRBJ1-2	CSASQSGVYGYTF
17	NA	NA	TRBV7-8	TRBJ2-1	CASSLSTFPSSYNEQFF
15	NA	NA	TRBV6-2/TRBV6-3	TRBJ2-5	CASRSPGLLRETQYF
16	NA	TRBD2	TRBV27	TRBJ2-3	CASSLIAGGPRDTQYF
16	few	NA	TRBV5-1	TRBJ2-7	CASSFLPGTNSYEQYF
15	NA	NA	TRBV11-3	TRBJ2-1	CASKPGLTPYNEQFF
16	NA	TRBD1	TRBV6-1	TRBJ1-3	CASSEATGGSGNTIYF
18	few	TRBD2	TRBV28	TRBJ2-1	CASRSGTSGVSSYNEQFF
15	few	NA	TRBV6-4	TRBJ2-1	CASRSWNEADNEQFF
15	NA	NA	TRBV18	TRBJ2-7	CASSPPAGVSYEQYF
14	many	NA	TRBV11-3	TRBJ2-1	CASSQTLVPNEQFF
12	NA	NA	TRBV13	TRBJ1-1	CASSLEATVAFF
13	NA	NA	TRBV20-1	TRBJ2-5	CSALRANLETQYF
16	few	NA	TRBV24-1	TRBJ2-2	CATSEGRSGWSGELFF
13	few	NA	TRBV7-9	TRBJ2-1	CASSRISSIEQFF
14	many	NA	TRBV27	TRBJ1-5	CASSPLGGYQPQHF
14	many	NA	TRBV7-2	TRBJ1-1	CASSFVGVSTEAFF
17	NA	TRBD2	TRBV19	TRBJ2-5	CASSIRASGRRQETQYF